This T cell receptor (beta chain) comes out of a study of blood T cell repertoires in COVID-19. On the study more broadly: The United States, Italy and Spain provided the acute and convalescent COVID-19 samples.

Individuals aged roughly 18 to 90 years were recruited from roughly 23 US areas. TCRdb keeps only in-frame clones here, not all; method: immunoSEQ multiplex PCR. The sample carries hundreds of thousands of clones, roughly 87% recorded once. V dropped 10 bases and J dropped 4; count of bases not matched to a gene: 9. In germline, CDR1 is LNHDA, CDR2 SQIVND (reference sequence). The CDR3 contains 13 residues. The chain employs TRBV19 and TRBJ1-1, with 7 nucleotides matching TRBD1. The specimen was PBMCs or T cells enriched from blood (not recorded which). The clonotype originates from a woman between 40 and 55 years old who had recovered from COVID-19. The CDR3 region has the DNA TGTGCCACCAGCGACAGGGTGAGCACTGAAGCTTTCTTT. This gives the protein CATSDRVSTEAFF.